These 2 T cell receptor beta chains were all obtained from the same sample, sequenced in a study of shared clonotypes between healthy human individuals. Profiled with immunoSEQ multiplex PCR; TCRdb holds only in-frame clones, not every one. The sample includes more than 2 million clones, over 85% seen only once; the top ten take 0.9% to 1.3%. Naive CD8 populations comprised CD45RO-negative cells positively selected for CCR7, excluding terminally differentiated effector memory CD45RA+ cells. Sequencing was carried out using naive CD8+ T cells sorted from blood. These receptors were taken from a man aged 18 to 30 in good health.

Concerning this clone itself: Additional DNA sequences in this sample encode the identical CDR3. The chain recombines TRBV7-8 with TRBJ1-1, with TRBD1 as a possible D gene (5 bases). This CDR3 is built from 14 residues. Trimming pared 5 bases from V and 1 base from J, leaving 11 bases between. From germline, CDR1 is SGHVS and CDR2 FQNEAQ. The DNA of the CDR3 is TGTGCCAGCAGCCCCGGGGGGGAGAACACTGAAGCTTTCTTT. Its translation is CASSPGGENTEAFF.

J is TRBJ2-2 and V is TRBV28, with TRBD1 as a possible D gene (6 bases). Trimming took 9 bases from V and 3 from J, leaving 14 bases between them. CDR1 and CDR2 (germline): MDHEN, SYDVKM. This CDR3 is 14 amino acids long. CDR3 protein: CASLLTGYTGELFF. CDR3 sequence (DNA): TGTGCCAGTCTTCTTACAGGGTACACCGGGGAGCTGTTTTTT.